This T cell receptor (beta chain) was found in a study of blood T cell repertoires in COVID-19 (dated by TCRdb to 2018 to 2021). Regarding the complete study: The collaborator samples originated in the United States, Italy and Spain and spanned the acute and convalescent phases of COVID-19. The prospective study material was composed of cDNA or gDNA derived from T cells, B-cell-depleted T cells, or PBMCs. Subjects who had been exposed to COVID-19, were actively infected with it, or had recovered from it provided the deeply sampled blood TCRbeta repertoires that made up the dataset. The repertoires were released in a freely available public database meant as a resource for research on the immune response to SARS-CoV-2. Samples were obtained from the ongoing ImmuneRACE study (first 160 participants) and from about 1,300 subjects provided by 6 global collaborators. Sample metadata almost always included a de-identified subject ID, COVID-19 status, age in years and sex. Where available, HLA class I and class II types were obtained from metadata supplied by the sample provider rather than from assay-based typing. What the study reported, not specific to this receptor: The amount of clinical and demographic metadata varied by source and participant and was provided uncurated.

The immunoSEQ Assay, a bias-controlled multiplex PCR, was used to amplify TCRbeta CDR3 regions from genomic DNA. The authors' analysis ran thus. The number of nucleated cells in each sample was estimated by amplification of reference gene primers within the assay. Sequence reads were collapsed and filtered to measure the absolute abundance of every unique TCRbeta CDR3 rearrangement. For each sample, productive Simpson clonality was calculated as the square root of Simpson's diversity index over productive rearrangements. The table comes from immuneACCESS by way of TCRdb, which keeps in-frame sequences with V and J called. Part of the clones is missing from these tables; in studies checked, under half for an unresolved V gene and the rest for unknown reasons. V, J and clone size are those of that table, while D and trimming were read from the DNA. This sample has about 240,000 clones in its table, and more than 80% of those were observed once. Together, the top ten hold more than 5.5% of the sample.

Whole blood was collected in K2EDTA tubes by collaborating institutions according to the institutions' own protocols. Collaborator samples were shipped for TCRbeta analysis as frozen whole blood, isolated PBMCs, or DNA extracted from either sample type. Of note for this clone: No cognate antigen has been identified for it. The input lacks base qualities; no much larger clone sits a single base away.

From a lookup of the germline V gene (reference sequence), CDR1 and CDR2 are GTSNPN and SVGIG. The CDR3 spans 15 residues, from the cysteine through the phenylalanine. The CDR3 DNA has 45 bases and is translated from base 1. Cut back by 1 base and 1 base, the V and J ends lie 11 bases apart. This chain joins TRBV30 to TRBJ1-5; 6 matching bases give a weak D call of TRBD1. This clonotype was sampled from a human donor in a cohort sampled during active COVID-19. Sequencing input: peripheral blood. The CDR3 amino acid sequence is: CAWSAGGTSNQPQHF. Here is the DNA: TGTGCCTGGAGTGCGGGTGGGACAAGCAATCAGCCCCAGCATTTT.